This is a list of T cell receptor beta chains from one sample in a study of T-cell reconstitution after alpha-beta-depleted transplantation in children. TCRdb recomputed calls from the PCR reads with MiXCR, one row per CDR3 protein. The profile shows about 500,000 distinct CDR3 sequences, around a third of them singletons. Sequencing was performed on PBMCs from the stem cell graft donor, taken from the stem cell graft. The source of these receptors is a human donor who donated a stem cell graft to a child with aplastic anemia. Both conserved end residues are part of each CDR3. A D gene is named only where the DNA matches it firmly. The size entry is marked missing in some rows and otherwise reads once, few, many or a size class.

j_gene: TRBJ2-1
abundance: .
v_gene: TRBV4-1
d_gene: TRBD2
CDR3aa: CASSDSIRTSAHNEQFF
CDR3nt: TGCGCCAGCAGCGATTCAATAAGGACTAGCGCCCACAATGAGCAGTTCTTC

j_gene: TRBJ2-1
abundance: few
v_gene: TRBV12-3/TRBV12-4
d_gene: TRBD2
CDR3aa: CASSLSGGGNEQFF
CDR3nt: TGTGCCAGCAGTTTAAGTGGGGGGGGCAATGAGCAGTTCTTC

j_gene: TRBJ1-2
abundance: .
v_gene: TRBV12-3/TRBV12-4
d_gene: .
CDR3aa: CASSSLSGELYGYTF
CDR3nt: TGTGCCAGCAGTTCACTCTCCGGAGAGCTCTATGGCTACACCTTC

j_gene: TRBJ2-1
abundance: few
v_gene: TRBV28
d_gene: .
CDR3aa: CASSGPLVYHNEQFF
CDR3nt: TGTGCCAGCAGTGGACCCCTGGTCTACCACAATGAGCAGTTCTTC

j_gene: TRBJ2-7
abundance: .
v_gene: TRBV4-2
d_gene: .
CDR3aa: CASSQGPDSYEQYF
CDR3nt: TGTGCCAGCAGCCAAGGCCCGGACTCCTACGAGCAGTACTTC

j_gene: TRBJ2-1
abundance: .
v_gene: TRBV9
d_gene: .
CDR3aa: CASKEGDSSLGEQFF
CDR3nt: TGTGCCAGCAAAGAGGGTGACTCGAGCCTCGGTGAGCAGTTCTTC

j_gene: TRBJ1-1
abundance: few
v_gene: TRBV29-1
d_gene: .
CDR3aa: CSVTGTWWTEAFF
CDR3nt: TGCAGCGTCACAGGAACTTGGTGGACTGAAGCTTTCTTT

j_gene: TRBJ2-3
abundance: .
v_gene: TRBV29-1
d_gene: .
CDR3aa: CSVDWLDTQYF
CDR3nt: TGCAGCGTTGACTGGCTAGATACGCAGTATTTT

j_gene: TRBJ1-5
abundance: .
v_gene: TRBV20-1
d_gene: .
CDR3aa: CSARVLRGASNQPQHF
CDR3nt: TGCAGTGCTAGAGTGTTAAGAGGGGCTAGCAATCAGCCCCAGCATTTT

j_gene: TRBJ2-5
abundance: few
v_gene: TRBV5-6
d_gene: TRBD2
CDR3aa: CASSLASGAGETQYF
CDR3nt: TGTGCCAGCAGCTTGGCGAGCGGGGCGGGGGAGACCCAGTACTTC

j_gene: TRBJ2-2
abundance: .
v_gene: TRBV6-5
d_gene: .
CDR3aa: CASSYMVSNTGELFF
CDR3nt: TGTGCCAGCAGTTACATGGTATCGAACACCGGGGAGCTGTTTTTT

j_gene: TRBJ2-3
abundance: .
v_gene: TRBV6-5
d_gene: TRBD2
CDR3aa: CASSYSRTKLAGASDTQYF
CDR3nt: TGTGCCAGCAGTTACTCCCGGACAAAACTAGCGGGAGCAAGTGATACGCAGTATTTT

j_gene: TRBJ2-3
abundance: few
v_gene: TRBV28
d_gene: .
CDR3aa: CASSSSSGSGRDTQYF
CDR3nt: TGTGCCAGCAGTTCCTCTTCAGGGAGTGGGCGGGATACGCAGTATTTT

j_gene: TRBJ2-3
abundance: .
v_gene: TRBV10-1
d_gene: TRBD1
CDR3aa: CASTIGQGPTDTQYF
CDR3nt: TGCGCCAGCACAATCGGACAGGGTCCCACAGATACGCAGTATTTT

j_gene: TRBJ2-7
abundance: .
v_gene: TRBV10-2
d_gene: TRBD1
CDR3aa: CASRQTGTGDEQYF
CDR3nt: TGCGCCAGCAGACAAACCGGGACAGGAGACGAGCAGTACTTC

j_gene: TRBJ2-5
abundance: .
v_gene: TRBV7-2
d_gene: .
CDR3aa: CASSGNPQETQYF
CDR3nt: TGTGCCAGCAGCGGGAATCCACAAGAGACCCAGTACTTC